The 11 T cell receptor beta chains below all came from one sample that was sequenced in a study of OX40 agonist ivuxolimab in advanced cancers. The protocol was immunoSEQ multiplex PCR, while the TCRdb copy is restricted to in-frame clones and leaves out a portion. This table holds about 90,000 clones, over 80% found once. Here the sequenced sample was CD4+ or CD8+ T cells sorted from blood, taken in a trial of the OX40 agonist ivuxolimab. The receptors originated from an adult with an advanced solid tumor such as melanoma, head and neck, liver or kidney cancer.

Only a few counts were recorded for this clone. The chain links TRBV14 to TRBJ1-2, with 8 positions matching TRBD1. This CDR3 is built from 15 residues. With 2 bases clipped from V and 6 bases from J, the junction kept 8 bases outside the gene matches. Looked up from germline, CDR1 is SGHDN and CDR2 is FVKESK. Written as DNA, the CDR3 is TGTGCCAGCAGCCAACTCGACAGGGGCTCCGATGGCTACACCTTC. Protein product: CASSQLDRGSDGYTF.

The chain is built from TRBV2 and TRBJ2-3; D is perhaps TRBD2 (6 bases). V was shortened by 8 bases and J by 6 bases, with 12 bases between the two germline ends. Germline V gene data show CDR1 as SNHLY and CDR2 as FYNNEI. The CDR3 extends over 12 amino acids. The chain's CDR3 is CASGGSADTQYF. In nucleotides, the CDR3 is TGTGCCAGCGGGGGGTCTGCGGATACGCAGTATTTT.

This chain links TRBV29-1 with TRBJ2-7, with 8 bases aligning to TRBD1. The CDR3 runs 18 residues. Germline CDR1 and CDR2: SQVTM and ANQGSEA. The trim removed 6 bases at V and 6 bases at J, leaving 25 bases unmatched. For the CDR3, the DNA is TGCAGCGTCGGGGGCGAGGGACGAAGCCGGGACAGGAACCTCGAGCAGTACTTC. Translated: CSVGGEGRSRDRNLEQYF.

This clone was detected once. The chain couples TRBV11-3 to TRBJ1-1; the D is unclear. Trimming shortened V by 5 bases and J by 0 bases, and 13 bases separated the two germline ends. In germline, CDR1 is SGHNT, CDR2 YENEEA. CDR3 size: 15 residues. The CDR3 sequence is CASSPDGSLNTEAFF. The CDR3 coding sequence is TGTGCCAGCAGCCCCGACGGCAGCCTGAACACTGAAGCTTTCTTT. Supplemented by reference TRBV11-3 and TRBJ1-1, the full variable domain reads EAGVVQSPRYKIIEKKQPVAFWCNPISGHNTLYWYLQNLGQGPELLIRYENEEAVDDSQLPKDRFSAERLKGVDSTLKIQPAELGDSAVYLCASSPDGSLNTEAFFGQGTRLTVV.

The rearrangement joins TRBV2 to TRBJ2-1; D gene ambiguous. The V gene's germline CDR1 is SNHLY and CDR2 FYNNEI. Trimming removed 7 bases at V and 5 bases at J, with 6 bases between. This CDR3 contains 11 residues. CDR3 DNA sequence: TGTGCCAGCACACCGGACAATGAGCAGTTCTTC. Its translation: CASTPDNEQFF.

This chain connects TRBV7-2 to TRBJ2-1; a weak D match, TRBD2 (5 bases). Germline CDR1 is SGHTA and CDR2 is FQGNSA. V lost 5 bases to trimming and J lost 2 bases, with 16 bases between them. This CDR3 has 16 residues. The CDR3 sequence: CASSPEGSLPYNEQFF. CDR3 nucleotides: TGTGCCAGCAGCCCCGAAGGGAGTCTGCCCTACAATGAGCAGTTCTTC.

This CDR3 is CASSLSGLAGAGTGELFF. CDR3 in DNA: TGTGCCAGCAGCTTATCGGGACTAGCGGGAGCTGGCACCGGGGAGCTGTTTTTT. This chain links TRBV7-3 with TRBJ2-2; the match to TRBD2 covers 14 bases. Germline lookup yields CDR1 SGHTA and CDR2 FQGTGA. V was pared by 2 bases and J by 4 bases, with 6 bases of the junction left unmatched. The length of the CDR3 is 18 residues. Filled out from reference TRBV7-3 and TRBJ2-2, the complete variable domain reads GAGVSQTPSNKVTEKGKYVELRCDPISGHTALYWYRQSLGQGPEFLIYFQGTGAADDSGLPNDRFFAVRPEGSVSTLKIQRTERGDSAVYLCASSLSGLAGAGTGELFFGEGSRLTVL.

This clone was recorded only once. This chain joins TRBV14 and TRBJ2-7; D is undetermined. The CDR3 sequence is 13 residues long. The V gene's germline CDR1 is SGHDN and CDR2 FVKESK. Between the trimmed V and J ends, which lost 8 bases and 2 bases, there was a span of 13 bases. The CDR3 DNA follows: TGTGCCAGCGGGCCCCCCGCGGCCTACGAGCAGTACTTC. The encoded protein is CASGPPAAYEQYF.

This clone showed up just once. The J gene is TRBJ1-2, the V gene TRBV9; D ambiguous. This CDR3 has 14 amino acids. Germline V CDR1 and CDR2: SGDLS, YYNGEE. Trimming pared 2 bases from V and 2 bases from J, leaving 10 bases between. The CDR3 region has the DNA TGTGCCAGCAGCGTTCGGACCGGAAACTATGGCTACACCTTC. Its protein product is CASSVRTGNYGYTF.

CDR3 region: CASSRGGEETQYF. The CDR3 nucleotides are TGCGCCAGCAGTAGGGGAGGGGAAGAGACCCAGTACTTC. The chain recombines TRBV10-2 with TRBJ2-5, with 7 bases lining up with TRBD2. Losses at the gene ends were 5 bases for V and 3 bases for J; bases not matched to a gene: 3. Looked up from germline, CDR1 is WSHSY and CDR2 is SAAADI. The CDR3 spans 13 residues.

The chain has TRBV19 and TRBJ1-2, with TRBD1 as a possible D gene (5 bases). Germline V CDR1 and CDR2: LNHDA, SQIVND (reference sequence). The CDR3 is 13 residues long. V lost 7 bases and J 5 bases, leaving 14 bases between the germline ends. CDR3: CASTSDSVYGYTF. The CDR3 DNA is TGTGCCAGTACCTCAGACAGCGTTTATGGCTACACCTTC.